These 32 T cell receptor beta chains were all obtained from the same sample, sequenced in a study of T cell clones after liver transplantation. Assay used: immunoSEQ multiplex PCR; TCRdb lists only in-frame clones, some missing. This sample has about 16,000 clones, with 82% found just once. The sample here was CD8+ T cells from blood, taken around 44 months after liver transplant. The origin of the receptors is a human patient who received a liver transplant. Some T cells may be the graft donor's.

The chain uses TRBV5-1 and TRBJ2-7; 10 nucleotides line up with TRBD1. This CDR3 has 17 amino acids. V gave up 4 bases and J gave up 0 bases; unmatched junction bases: 10. CDR1 SGHRS and CDR2 YFSETQ come from the germline V gene. CDR3 nucleotide sequence: TGCGCCAGCAGCCCCCGGACAGGGGGGATTTCCTCCTACGAGCAGTACTTC. It specifies CASSPRTGGISSYEQYF.

The J gene is TRBJ2-7, the V gene TRBV13; tentative D call: TRBD1 (5 bases). V lost 0 bases to trimming and J lost 3 bases, with 9 bases between them. Germline V gives CDR1 PRHDT, CDR2 FYEKMQ (reference sequence). The CDR3 is 14 amino acids. The CDR3 coding sequence is TGTGCCAGCAGCTTAGGGACAGCTAACTACGAGCAGTACTTC. It yields the protein CASSLGTANYEQYF.

This clone occurred a few times. This chain joins TRBV6-5 and TRBJ1-2, with 11 bases identical to TRBD1. Germline lookup yields CDR1 MNHEY and CDR2 SVGAGI. The trim removed 2 bases at V and 4 bases at J, leaving 0 bases unmatched. The CDR3 is 14 amino acids. The CDR3 protein is CASSYGQGAYGYTF. CDR3 coding DNA: TGTGCCAGCAGTTACGGACAGGGGGCCTATGGCTACACCTTC.

The gene calls are TRBV7-3 and TRBJ2-2; no clear D. Germline lookup yields CDR1 SGHTA and CDR2 FQGTGA. Deletions cut 0 bases from V and 4 bases from J, with 9 bases between. The CDR3 extends over 15 amino acids. This CDR3 is CASSLTFPGTGELFF. The CDR3 coding sequence is TGTGCCAGCAGCTTAACGTTCCCGGGCACCGGGGAGCTGTTTTTT.

V gene TRBV7-3 combines with J gene TRBJ2-7, with a tentative D call TRBD1 (5 bases). The V gene lost 4 bases and the J gene lost 0 bases, with 7 bases spanning the gap. CDR1 and CDR2 from the germline V gene are SGHTA and FQGTGA. The CDR3 totals 13 residues. The CDR3 region is CASSSDISYEQYF. In DNA, the CDR3 is TGTGCCAGCAGCTCGGACATCTCCTACGAGCAGTACTTC. Full variable domain (remainder filled in from reference TRBV7-3 and TRBJ2-7): GAGVSQTPSNKVTEKGKYVELRCDPISGHTALYWYRQSLGQGPEFLIYFQGTGAADDSGLPNDRFFAVRPEGSVSTLKIQRTERGDSAVYLCASSSDISYEQYFGPGTRLTVT.

The J gene is TRBJ2-7, the V gene TRBV2, with 14 bases that match TRBD2. Germline V gene sequence: CDR1 SNHLY, CDR2 FYNNEI. The J segment lost 6 bases and the V segment lost 10 bases, leaving 11 bases of the junction unmatched. There are 15 residues in the CDR3. The CDR3 reads CAKTVTGLAGGEQYF. For the CDR3, the DNA is TGTGCCAAGACAGTGACCGGACTAGCGGGAGGCGAGCAGTACTTC.

The J gene is TRBJ2-1, the V gene TRBV5-6; 8 bases line up with TRBD2. CDR1 is SGHDT, CDR2 YYEEEE, per germline. With 6 bases clipped from V and 6 bases from J, the junction kept 5 bases outside the gene matches. CDR3 length: 13 amino acids. CDR3 coding DNA: TGTGCCAGCACAAGCGGGGGAGGCAATGAGCAGTTCTTC. Translating it yields CASTSGGGNEQFF. The whole variable domain, remainder taken from reference TRBV5-6 and TRBJ2-1, is DAGVTQSPTHLIKTRGQQVTLRCSPKSGHDTVSWYQQALGQGPQFIFQYYEEEERQRGNFPDRFSGHQFPNYSSELNVNALLLGDSALYLCASTSGGGNEQFFGPGTRLTVL.

CDR3 sequence (DNA): TGTGCCAGCAGCGGGACAGAAGGTTACGAGCAGTACTTC. Protein product: CASSGTEGYEQYF. The J gene is TRBJ2-7, the V gene TRBV5-6; 7 positions match TRBD1. Germline CDR1 SGHDT, CDR2 YYEEEE. J lost 4 bases, V lost 4 bases, and 5 bases had no gene match. The CDR3 is 13 amino acids.

The V call is TRBV5-1, the J call TRBJ1-1; D is possibly TRBD1 (5 bases). The germline V gene encodes CDR1 SGHRS and CDR2 YFSETQ. Between the trimmed V and J ends, which lost 0 bases and 3 bases, there was a span of 18 bases. The CDR3 loop spans 17 amino acids. The CDR3 nucleotides read TGCGCCAGCAGCTTGGCCATGGCAGGGCCAGTGGACACTGAAGCTTTCTTT. Encoded protein: CASSLAMAGPVDTEAFF.

A few counts support this clone. The CDR3 spells CASSLFEMTYEQYF. The CDR3 DNA reads TGTGCCAGCAGTTTATTCGAGATGACCTACGAGCAGTACTTC. The chain employs TRBV28 and TRBJ2-7; D is unresolved. Trimming left V 1 base short and J 2 bases short, with 9 bases between. Germline CDR1 MDHEN, CDR2 SYDVKM. This CDR3 has 14 amino acids. Supplemented by reference TRBV28 and TRBJ2-7, the full variable domain reads DVKVTQSSRYLVKRTGEKVFLECVQDMDHENMFWYRQDPGLGLRLIYFSYDVKMKEKGDIPEGYSVSREKKERFSLILESASTNQTSMYLCASSLFEMTYEQYFGPGTRLTVT.

The J gene is TRBJ2-3, the V gene TRBV29-1, with TRBD1 matching 8 bases. CDR3 size: 16 residues. Germline CDR1 SQVTM, CDR2 ANQGSEA. Trimming took 0 bases from V and 3 from J; bases not matched to a gene: 8. In DNA, the CDR3 is TGCAGCGTTGAAGATCCACAGGGGGAATGGACAGATACGCAGTATTTT. This sequence encodes CSVEDPQGEWTDTQYF.

The CDR3: CSVTGQFTFLKNQNTEAFF. In DNA form, the CDR3 reads TGCAGCGTAACGGGACAATTTACATTCCTCAAGAACCAAAACACTGAAGCTTTCTTT. The rearrangement links TRBV29-1 to TRBJ1-1, with D possibly being TRBD1 (6 bases). Germline loops: CDR1 SQVTM, CDR2 ANQGSEA. The V and J ends lost 6 bases and 2 bases respectively, with 31 bases between them. There are 19 residues in the CDR3. Full variable domain (outside the CDR3, taken from reference TRBV29-1 and TRBJ1-1): SAVISQKPSRDICQRGTSLTIQCQVDSQVTMMFWYRQQPGQSLTLIATANQGSEATYESGFVIDKFPISRPNLTFSTLTVSNMSPEDSSIYLCSVTGQFTFLKNQNTEAFFGQGTRLTVV.

The chain links TRBV11-2 to TRBJ2-1, with 9 bases aligning to TRBD2. J lost 7 bases, V lost 5 bases, and 9 bases had no gene match. Germline V gives CDR1 SGHAT, CDR2 FQNNGV. The CDR3 covers 15 residues. The CDR3 DNA is TGTGCCAGCAGCCCGCTAGCGGGAAGCAGGAATGAGCAGTTCTTC. This encodes CASSPLAGSRNEQFF.

The gene calls are TRBV12-5 and TRBJ1-2; tentative D call: TRBD1 (5 bases). Germline CDR1 and CDR2: LGHNT and FRNRAP. With 6 bases removed from V and 8 bases from J, the gap between germline ends came to 13 bases. CDR3 length equals 12 residues. The CDR3 reads CASGPGGDGYTF. Written as DNA, the CDR3 is TGTGCTAGTGGCCCGGGGGGGGACGGCTACACCTTC.

The chain employs TRBV4-1 and TRBJ2-5; D call uncertain. The ends were cut back, 0 bases at V and 7 bases at J, with 15 bases in the middle. CDR3 length equals 15 residues. Germline V gives CDR1 MGHRA, CDR2 YSYEKL. Written as DNA, the CDR3 is TGCGCCAGCAGCCAAGATCTACCTCAAGAGGCGACCCAGTACTTC. It specifies CASSQDLPQEATQYF.

The V and J genes are TRBV4-3 and TRBJ1-4, with D possibly TRBD1 on 6 matching bases. In germline, CDR1 is LGHNA, CDR2 YSLEER. The CDR3 sequence is 16 residues long. The V gene lost 4 bases and the J gene lost 5 bases, with 17 bases spanning the gap. The CDR3 sequence: CASSRRSGTLNEKLFF. The CDR3 DNA follows: TGCGCCAGCAGCCGGCGTTCCGGGACACTAAATGAAAAACTGTTTTTT.

This chain uses TRBV9 with TRBJ2-3; a possible D gene is TRBD1 (6 bases). Germline V CDR1 and CDR2: SGDLS, YYNGEE. The CDR3 covers 14 residues. Trimming took 3 bases from V and 3 from J, leaving 11 bases between them. The CDR3 nucleotides are TGTGCCAGCAGCGGACTGGGGGCAACAGATACGCAGTATTTT. It is translated as CASSGLGATDTQYF.

This clone occurred a few times. This sequence joins TRBV19 and TRBJ1-5, with no clear D. From germline, CDR1 is LNHDA and CDR2 SQIVND (reference sequence). With 11 bases removed from V and 0 bases from J, the gap between germline ends came to 11 bases. This CDR3 is built from 13 residues. CDR3 bases: TGTGCCGCGGACGCCAATAGCAATCAGCCCCAGCATTTT. Encoded protein: CAADANSNQPQHF.

The chain recombines TRBV15 with TRBJ1-2; no firm D call. The V gene lost 0 bases and the J gene lost 6 bases, with 14 bases spanning the gap. There are 15 residues in the CDR3. The V gene's germline CDR1 is LNHNV and CDR2 YYDKDF (reference sequence). CDR3 DNA: TGTGCCACCAGCAGAGAGCTCGTGCGGTTGCATGGCTACACCTTC. Its translation: CATSRELVRLHGYTF.

This chain uses TRBV27 with TRBJ2-7; unclear D gene. Germline values: CDR1 MNHEY, CDR2 SMNVEV (reference sequence). The CDR3 runs 14 residues. Trimming pared 3 bases from V and 2 bases from J, leaving 11 bases between. The CDR3 DNA follows: TGTGCCAGCAGTTTTTCGTTGGCGGCCTACGAGCAGTACTTC. Protein product: CASSFSLAAYEQYF.

The chain combines TRBV6-1 with TRBJ1-3; a possible D gene is TRBD1 (6 bases). The V gene lost 4 bases and the J gene lost 2 bases, with 18 bases spanning the gap. Germline V CDR1 and CDR2: MNHNS, SASEGT. CDR3 length: 17 amino acids. The CDR3 is CASSGTAHREAGNTIYF. CDR3 nucleotides: TGTGCCAGCAGTGGGACAGCCCACCGTGAAGCTGGAAACACCATATATTTT.

The V and J genes are TRBV27 and TRBJ2-1; 8 nucleotides agree with TRBD2. Germline assignment: CDR1 MNHEY and CDR2 SMNVEV (reference sequence). V shed 5 bases, J shed 2 bases, and the junction held 17 bases outside the gene matches. The CDR3 spans 19 residues. In nucleotides, the CDR3 is TGTGCCAGCAGTCAAAGGGGCGATGTAGCGGGACTCCCCTACAATGAGCAGTTCTTC. It codes for CASSQRGDVAGLPYNEQFF.

The rearrangement uses TRBV19 and TRBJ2-2, with D perhaps assigned TRBD1 or TRBD2 (5 bases each). The V end was cut by 0 bases, the J end by 7 bases, with 18 bases between. This CDR3 comprises 17 residues. Germline V gene lookup returns CDR1 LNHDA and CDR2 SQIVND (reference sequence). This chain's CDR3 is CASSIDLYGAQHGELFF. The CDR3 nucleotides read TGTGCCAGTAGTATAGATCTATACGGGGCTCAACACGGGGAGCTGTTTTTT. Full variable domain (rest looked up from reference TRBV19 and TRBJ2-2): DGGITQSPKYLFRKEGQNVTLSCEQNLNHDAMYWYRQDPGQGLRLIYYSQIVNDFQKGDIAEGYSVSREKKESFPLTVTSAQKNPTAFYLCASSIDLYGAQHGELFFGEGSRLTVL.

This chain uses TRBV27 with TRBJ2-7, with D perhaps TRBD1 (6 bases). CDR3 size: 14 residues. Per the germline V gene, CDR1 is MNHEY and CDR2 is SMNVEV (reference sequence). V lost 8 bases to trimming and J lost 2 bases, with 16 bases between them. The CDR3 DNA follows: TGTGCCAGCTCCCTATCAGGGGCCACCTACGAGCAGTACTTC. Translating gives CASSLSGATYEQYF.

The rearrangement uses TRBV7-9 and TRBJ2-6, with D perhaps TRBD2 (5 bases). The length of the CDR3 is 11 residues. Trimming stripped 11 bases from V and 4 bases from J, with 6 bases between. The germline gives CDR1 SEHNR, CDR2 FQNEAQ (reference sequence). CDR3 residues: CAGGGANVLTF. The CDR3 nucleotides are TGTGCCGGCGGGGGGGCCAACGTCCTGACTTTC.

This chain connects TRBV5-4 to TRBJ2-7; 7 positions match TRBD2. V lost 3 bases and J lost 1; bases outside the gene matches: 4. Germline CDR1 is SGHNT and CDR2 is YYREEE (reference sequence). This CDR3 is 14 amino acids long. As DNA, the CDR3 is TGTGCCAGCAGCTCTCAGGGACTATCCTACGAGCAGTACTTC. It translates to CASSSQGLSYEQYF.

In its sample, this clone was seen once. The V gene is TRBV7-8, the J gene TRBJ1-1; tentatively, D is TRBD1 (5 bases). The ends were cut back, 1 base at V and 1 base at J, with 13 bases in the middle. The CDR3 sequence is 16 residues long. Looked up from germline, CDR1 is SGHVS and CDR2 is FQNEAQ. The CDR3 DNA sequence: TGTGCCAGCAGCTTAGAGGCAGGGTGGACGAACACTGAAGCTTTCTTT. It encodes CASSLEAGWTNTEAFF. Together with reference TRBV7-8 and TRBJ1-1, the CDR3 gives the full variable domain: GAGVSQSPRYKVAKRGQDVALRCDPISGHVSLFWYQQALGQGPEFLTYFQNEAQLDKSGLPSDRFFAERPEGSVSTLKIQRTQQEDSAVYLCASSLEAGWTNTEAFFGQGTRLTVV.

This sequence joins TRBV27 and TRBJ2-3; possible D gene TRBD2, 6 bases. Germline V gene lookup returns CDR1 MNHEY and CDR2 SMNVEV (reference sequence). CDR3 length: 11 residues. The CDR3 reads CACGNTDTQYF. CDR3 nucleotides: TGTGCTTGCGGGAACACAGATACGCAGTATTTT.

The chain is built from TRBV15 and TRBJ1-4; no firm D call. The CDR3 consists of 16 residues. The ends were cut back, 6 bases at V and 5 bases at J, with 19 bases in the middle. Germline lookup yields CDR1 LNHNV and CDR2 YYDKDF (reference sequence). This CDR3 reads CATREWTVLPNEKLFF. CDR3 coding DNA: TGTGCCACCAGGGAATGGACCGTCCTTCCGAATGAAAAACTGTTTTTT.

The chain joins TRBV29-1 to TRBJ2-7, with a tentative D call TRBD1 (7 bases). Trimming took 4 bases from V and 4 from J, leaving 14 bases between them. Germline V gene sequence: CDR1 SQVTM, CDR2 ANQGSEA. The CDR3 has 13 amino acids. CDR3 amino acids: CSVAGDRAYEQYF. CDR3 nucleotides: TGCAGCGTTGCGGGGGACAGAGCGTACGAGCAGTACTTC.

In its sample, this clone ranks as medium-sized. The chain joins TRBV6-1 to TRBJ2-7; the D is unclear. The length of the CDR3 is 15 residues. In germline, CDR1 is MNHNS, CDR2 SASEGT. Trimming cost V 1 base and J 0 bases, with 10 bases left between them. The CDR3 reads CASSEVPRSSYEQYF. CDR3 nucleotides: TGTGCCAGCAGTGAAGTACCCAGGAGCTCCTACGAGCAGTACTTC.

The rearrangement links TRBV28 to TRBJ2-7; D not resolved. This CDR3 spans 12 amino acids. The germline CDR1 and CDR2 sequences are MDHEN and SYDVKM. V lost 4 bases, J lost 6 bases, and 10 bases lay in between. The CDR3 here is CASSSYWVEQYF. The DNA of the CDR3 is TGTGCCAGCAGTTCTTATTGGGTCGAGCAGTACTTC.